The 29 T cell receptor beta chains given below trace back to one sample, sequenced in a study of blood T cell repertoires in COVID-19. Produced via immunoSEQ multiplex PCR; TCRdb's table is partial and in-frame only. The data hold around 200,000 clones, with around four fifths observed a single time. Sequences were obtained from PBMCs or T cells enriched from blood (not recorded which). The receptor source for this set is a man between 35 and 55 years old who had recovered from COVID-19.

The V and J genes are TRBV18 and TRBJ2-7; 7 bases line up with TRBD1. Germline values: CDR1 KGHSH, CDR2 LQKENI. This CDR3 spans 13 amino acids. J gave up 2 bases and V 5 bases, and 3 bases lay outside the gene matches. This CDR3 reads CASSDDRAYEQYF. CDR3 DNA sequence: TGTGCCAGCTCAGACGACAGGGCCTACGAGCAGTACTTC. Looking up the rest from reference TRBV18 and TRBJ2-7 gives the full variable domain: NAGVMQNPRHLVRRRGQEARLRCSPMKGHSHVYWYRQLPEEGLKFMVYLQKENIIDESGMPKERFSAEFPKEGPSILRIQQVVRGDSAAYFCASSDDRAYEQYFGPGTRLTVT.

This clone was picked up one time. The chain couples TRBV18 to TRBJ2-2; D unresolved. Germline V gene sequence: CDR1 KGHSH, CDR2 LQKENI. CDR3 size: 15 residues. V was trimmed by 4 bases and J by 3 bases, leaving 12 bases between them. DNA for the CDR3: TGTGCCAGCTCACAATCCGCGTTGGACACCGGGGAGCTGTTTTTT. This sequence encodes CASSQSALDTGELFF.

As for this clone: The identical CDR3 is also encoded by other nucleotide sequences in the sample. This chain links TRBV18 with TRBJ2-5, with D perhaps matching TRBD1 (5 bases). There are 13 residues in the CDR3. V lost 3 bases to trimming and J lost 5 bases, with 10 bases between them. CDR1 and CDR2 (germline): KGHSH, LQKENI. CDR3 loop: CASSPSQGETQYF. DNA of the CDR3: TGTGCCAGCTCACCTTCCCAGGGTGAGACCCAGTACTTC.

V and J are TRBV10-3 and TRBJ2-5; D not certain. V was clipped by 2 bases and J by 1 base, with 8 bases between them. Germline V gene sequence: CDR1 ENHRY, CDR2 SYGVKD. The CDR3 runs to 14 residues. The CDR3 DNA reads as TGTGCCATCAGTGAGAGAGGAGCCCAAGAGACCCAGTACTTC. Translated, it gives CAISERGAQETQYF.

CDR3 nucleotides: TGTGCCAGCAGCGTCCGAGGAGCAGGGGGCGCTTCTGGGGCCAACGTCCTGACTTTC. Its translation is CASSVRGAGGASGANVLTF. The V and J genes are TRBV9 and TRBJ2-6, with 8 bases that match TRBD1. Trimming at V came to 2 bases and at J to 1 base, leaving 11 bases not matched to a gene. Looked up from germline, CDR1 is SGDLS and CDR2 is YYNGEE. The CDR3 contains 19 residues.

The V call is TRBV7-8, the J call TRBJ2-5, with unresolved D. Germline values: CDR1 SGHVS, CDR2 FQNEAQ. The CDR3 covers 14 residues. V was clipped by 2 bases and J by 0 bases, with 7 bases between them. The CDR3 nucleotides read TGTGCCAGCAGCTTACGTCTCTACCAAGAGACCCAGTACTTC. Amino acid sequence: CASSLRLYQETQYF. The variable domain in full, with the rest retrieved from reference TRBV7-8 and TRBJ2-5, is GAGVSQSPRYKVAKRGQDVALRCDPISGHVSLFWYQQALGQGPEFLTYFQNEAQLDKSGLPSDRFFAERPEGSVSTLKIQRTQQEDSAVYLCASSLRLYQETQYFGPGTRLLVL.

This sequence joins TRBV7-9 and TRBJ1-3; 7 nucleotides match TRBD1. Germline-derived CDR1 and CDR2 are SEHNR and FQNEAQ (reference sequence). V trimming: 5 bases; J trimming: 3 bases; junction bases outside the gene matches: 7. This CDR3 contains 15 residues. CDR3 in DNA: TGTGCCAGCAGCGCGCAGGGACAGCGTGGAAACACCATATATTTT. Translation gives CASSAQGQRGNTIYF. Supplemented by reference TRBV7-9 and TRBJ1-3, the full variable domain reads DTGVSQNPRHKITKRGQNVTFRCDPISEHNRLYWYRQTLGQGPEFLTYFQNEAQLEKSRLLSDRFSAERPKGSFSTLEIQRTEQGDSAMYLCASSAQGQRGNTIYFGEGSWLTVV.

The V and J genes are TRBV7-2 and TRBJ1-5; D remains unclear. The CDR3 is made up of 15 amino acids. In germline, CDR1 is SGHTA, CDR2 FQGNSA. V was shortened by 5 bases and J by 0 bases, with 11 bases between the two germline ends. In DNA, the CDR3 is TGTGCCAGCAGCGAGGAGCCATATAGCAATCAGCCCCAGCATTTT. Residues: CASSEEPYSNQPQHF.

V is TRBV18 and J is TRBJ2-1, with TRBD2 identical over 8 bases. Trimming took 3 bases from V and 4 from J; bases not matched to a gene: 5. The CDR3 is 15 residues long. The germline CDR1 and CDR2 sequences are KGHSH and LQKENI. The CDR3 sequence: CASSPRREAYNEQFF. CDR3 in DNA: TGTGCCAGCTCACCCCGGCGGGAGGCGTACAATGAGCAGTTCTTC. The whole variable domain, remainder taken from reference TRBV18 and TRBJ2-1, is NAGVMQNPRHLVRRRGQEARLRCSPMKGHSHVYWYRQLPEEGLKFMVYLQKENIIDESGMPKERFSAEFPKEGPSILRIQQVVRGDSAAYFCASSPRREAYNEQFFGPGTRLTVL.

The chain recombines TRBV5-6 with TRBJ2-7; D gene unclear. The germline CDR1 and CDR2 sequences are SGHDT and YYEEEE. CDR3 length: 15 amino acids. V was shortened by 0 bases and J by 2 bases, with 12 bases between the two germline ends. The CDR3 coding sequence is TGTGCCAGCAGCTTGGCTTCCGGGTGGGCCTACGAGCAGTACTTC. This sequence encodes CASSLASGWAYEQYF.

This sequence joins TRBV5-1 and TRBJ2-7; D possibly corresponds to TRBD1 (6 bases). The germline gives CDR1 SGHRS, CDR2 YFSETQ. There are 14 residues in the CDR3. Trimming pared 4 bases from V and 2 bases from J, leaving 13 bases between. This chain's CDR3 is CASSPRAGAYEQYF. For the CDR3, the DNA is TGCGCCAGCAGCCCAAGGGCAGGGGCCTACGAGCAGTACTTC. The whole variable domain, remainder taken from reference TRBV5-1 and TRBJ2-7, is KAGVTQTPRYLIKTRGQQVTLSCSPISGHRSVSWYQQTPGQGLQFLFEYFSETQRNKGNFPGRFSGRQFSNSRSEMNVSTLELGDSALYLCASSPRAGAYEQYFGPGTRLTVT.

The chain combines TRBV6-5 with TRBJ2-3; 7 bases map to TRBD2. This CDR3 region has 14 residues. V was clipped by 8 bases and J by 3 bases; unmatched bases: 8. Germline CDR1 and CDR2: MNHEY and SVGAGI. CDR3: CASRLARQTDTQYF. CDR3 DNA: TGTGCCAGCCGACTAGCCCGCCAGACAGATACGCAGTATTTT.

The V call is TRBV23-1, the J call TRBJ1-5; D is ambiguous. TRBV23-1 is labeled an ORF, and its function is uncertain. Trimming cost V 0 bases and J 5 bases, with 20 bases left between them. The CDR3 covers 18 residues. The CDR3 DNA follows: TGCGCCAGCAGTCAATCCATCCGCCTTGCAGGCGCTTATCAGCCCCAGCATTTT. Translation gives CASSQSIRLAGAYQPQHF.

In nucleotides, the CDR3 is TGTGCCAGCTCACCAGGGGGCTTCTATGGCTACACCTTC. Translated: CASSPGGFYGYTF. V gene TRBV18 combines with J gene TRBJ1-2; D possibly corresponds to TRBD1 (6 bases). The germline V gene has CDR1 KGHSH and CDR2 LQKENI. Trimming took 2 bases from V and 4 from J, leaving 8 bases between them. The CDR3 loop spans 13 amino acids.

The V call is TRBV2, the J call TRBJ2-1; a weak D match, TRBD2 (6 bases). The V gene's germline CDR1 is SNHLY and CDR2 FYNNEI. Trimming cost V 3 bases and J 3 bases, with 6 bases left between them. CDR3 length equals 13 residues. CDR3 DNA: TGTGCCAGCAGTGAGACTAGCTACAATGAGCAGTTCTTC. It specifies CASSETSYNEQFF.

This clone has a single count. The chain links TRBV27 to TRBJ1-4; 7 bases fit TRBD1. The CDR3 loop spans 15 amino acids. From germline, CDR1 is MNHEY and CDR2 SMNVEV (reference sequence). V shed 5 bases and J 7 bases; nucleotides not matched to a gene: 10. Here the CDR3 reads CASSPRQGNLEKLFF. CDR3 DNA sequence: TGTGCCAGCAGTCCCCGACAGGGTAACCTTGAAAAACTGTTTTTT.

The chain combines TRBV5-6 with TRBJ2-6; 11 bases line up with TRBD2. This CDR3 comprises 18 residues. V dropped 3 bases and J dropped 2; count of bases not matched to a gene: 7. CDR1 is SGHDT and CDR2 is YYEEEE in the germline V gene. DNA of the CDR3: TGTGCCAGCAGCTACCTAGCGGGAGGCCTCCCTGGGGCCAACGTCCTGACTTTC. Translation gives CASSYLAGGLPGANVLTF.

The rearrangement uses TRBV7-9 and TRBJ1-4, with no clear D. The CDR3 totals 14 residues. Trimming removed 5 bases from V and 1 base from J, with 8 bases in between. Germline CDR1 is SEHNR and CDR2 is FQNEAQ (reference sequence). The CDR3 region has the DNA TGTGCCAGCAGCCTTAGACAAACTAATGAAAAACTGTTTTTT. Translated: CASSLRQTNEKLFF.

J is TRBJ1-5 and V is TRBV6-6; 7 bases align to TRBD1. From germline, CDR1 is MNHNY and CDR2 SVGAGI (reference sequence). V lost 7 bases and J lost 3; bases outside the gene matches: 6. The CDR3 extends over 14 amino acids. The CDR3 bases are TGTGCCAGCACCCCAGGGGGTTCCAATCAGCCCCAGCATTTT. It yields the protein CASTPGGSNQPQHF.

This chain uses TRBV5-1 with TRBJ1-2; 10 positions agree with TRBD1. The CDR3 runs to 16 residues. J was trimmed by 1 base and V by 2 bases; bases with no gene match: 5. Germline values: CDR1 SGHRS, CDR2 YFSETQ. CDR3 sequence: CASSFPGTGVNYGYTF. CDR3 coding DNA: TGCGCCAGCAGCTTCCCCGGGACAGGGGTTAACTATGGCTACACCTTC.

The rearrangement joins TRBV7-8 to TRBJ2-1, with 14 bases identical to TRBD2. The CDR3 totals 20 residues. V shed 1 base and J 2 bases; nucleotides not matched to a gene: 10. CDR1 is SGHVS and CDR2 is FQNEAQ in the germline V gene. Written as DNA, the CDR3 is TGTGCCAGCAGCTTAGGGACAGGGGGACTAGCGGGAGTTCCCTACAATGAGCAGTTCTTC. Encoded protein: CASSLGTGGLAGVPYNEQFF.

The gene calls are TRBV2 and TRBJ1-2, with TRBD1 matching 7 bases. Germline V gene sequence: CDR1 SNHLY, CDR2 FYNNEI. Trimming took 5 bases from V and 4 from J; bases not matched to a gene: 10. This CDR3 contains 15 residues. In nucleotides, the CDR3 is TGTGCCAGCAGTTTAACAGGGGAGAAGGGCTATGGCTACACCTTC. Its protein is CASSLTGEKGYGYTF.

The rearrangement joins TRBV5-1 to TRBJ1-2, with a weak D call TRBD1 (5 bases). There are 14 residues in the CDR3. Trimming removed 0 bases at V and 4 bases at J, with 10 bases between. The V gene's germline CDR1 is SGHRS and CDR2 YFSETQ. The chain's CDR3 is CASSLEGVFYGYTF. CDR3 coding DNA: TGCGCCAGCAGCTTGGAAGGGGTTTTCTATGGCTACACCTTC.

In DNA form, the CDR3 reads TGTGCCAGCAGCGTTGGAAGACAGAGGAACACTGAAGCTTTCTTT. Residues: CASSVGRQRNTEAFF. V gene TRBV9 combines with J gene TRBJ1-1, with TRBD1 as a possible D gene (5 bases). Trimming took 2 bases from V and 1 from J, leaving 12 bases between them. The CDR3 loop spans 15 amino acids. Germline lookup yields CDR1 SGDLS and CDR2 YYNGEE. The complete variable domain, with remaining parts taken from reference TRBV9 and TRBJ1-1, reads DSGVTQTPKHLITATGQRVTLRCSPRSGDLSVYWYQQSLDQGLQFLIQYYNGEERAKGNILERFSAQQFPDLHSELNLSSLELGDSALYFCASSVGRQRNTEAFFGQGTRLTVV.

The chain employs TRBV18 and TRBJ1-5; 9 bases match TRBD1. Germline trimming cut 5 bases from V and 2 bases from J; bases unmatched to any gene: 10. The CDR3 consists of 17 residues. Germline CDR1 KGHSH, CDR2 LQKENI. CDR3 nucleotide sequence: TGTGCCAGCTCAGCTTTAGCGGGACAGGGAGGCAATCAGCCCCAGCATTTT. Amino acid sequence: CASSALAGQGGNQPQHF.

The chain is built from TRBV7-3 and TRBJ2-1; maybe TRBD2 (5 bases). The germline V and J ends were trimmed by 0 bases and 4 bases, with 22 bases remaining between them. This CDR3 has 19 residues. Germline loops: CDR1 SGHTA, CDR2 FQGTGA. CDR3 in amino acids: CASSLTGIRRSGVYNEQFF. The DNA of the CDR3 is TGTGCCAGCAGCTTAACAGGGATTCGCCGATCCGGGGTTTACAATGAGCAGTTCTTC. Looking up the rest from reference TRBV7-3 and TRBJ2-1 gives the full variable domain: GAGVSQTPSNKVTEKGKYVELRCDPISGHTALYWYRQSLGQGPEFLIYFQGTGAADDSGLPNDRFFAVRPEGSVSTLKIQRTERGDSAVYLCASSLTGIRRSGVYNEQFFGPGTRLTVL.

This clone was counted a few times. The CDR3 protein is CASRRGMGRSNQPQHF. CDR3 in DNA: TGTGCCAGTCGAAGGGGGATGGGACGTAGCAATCAGCCCCAGCATTTT. The chain uses TRBV2 and TRBJ1-5, with TRBD1 as a possible D gene (6 bases). V dropped 9 bases and J dropped 0 bases, with 18 bases sitting between them. The CDR3 runs 16 residues. Germline assignment: CDR1 SNHLY and CDR2 FYNNEI.

The chain joins TRBV30 to TRBJ1-1; D is unclear. Germline V CDR1 and CDR2: GTSNPN, SVGIG (reference sequence). The CDR3 runs 13 residues. V dropped 4 bases and J dropped 0 bases, with 9 bases sitting between them. The DNA of the CDR3 is TGTGCCTGGATATACAGTTTGAACACTGAAGCTTTCTTT. Translation gives CAWIYSLNTEAFF.

The V gene is TRBV5-1, the J gene TRBJ1-1; D perhaps matches TRBD1 (5 bases). CDR3 length equals 17 residues. CDR1 is SGHRS and CDR2 is YFSETQ in the germline V gene. Trimming shortened V by 0 bases and J by 2 bases, and 17 bases separated the two germline ends. The CDR3 here is CASSLVVGGPINTEAFF. For the CDR3, the DNA is TGCGCCAGCAGCTTGGTCGTGGGGGGACCTATAAACACTGAAGCTTTCTTT.